This T cell receptor (beta chain) was retrieved from a study of cytomegalovirus exposure and HLA in healthy donors. As for this clone: Antigen specificity is unknown.

Nominal health characterized the donors when sampled, though unrecorded immune exposures were likely. The PCR contained 60 Vbeta and 13 Jbeta primers. The method was immunoSEQ multiplex PCR; TCRdb's version includes in-frame clones alone and lacks a portion of them. The record lists about 48,000 clones, of which the ten most abundant hold about 6%. Trimming cost V 4 bases and J 5 bases; bases outside gene matches: 13. CDR3 length: 16 residues. The germline CDR1 and CDR2 sequences are LGHNA and YNFKEQ. General observations from the study: Within a later analysis, the majority of CMV-associated TCR beta chains appeared HLA-restricted. Specific recognition of CMV antigens was confirmed in vitro for a few chains (all CMV-associated).

This TCR came from a male donor in good health and CMV-seropositive. The specimen sequenced was PBMCs. The genes are TRBV4-2 and TRBJ2-7, with 8 positions matching TRBD2. CDR3 amino acids: CASSLFLAGGGDEQYF. DNA of the CDR3: TGTGCCAGCAGCCTCTTCCTAGCGGGCGGAGGTGACGAGCAGTACTTC.